This TCR beta chain appears in the sequencing data of a study of blood T cell repertoires in COVID-19. Authors' data handling: Cell counts per sample came from amplifying reference gene primers. Method: immunoSEQ multiplex PCR; TCRdb's copy keeps in-frame clones and lacks some. That table supplies the V and J calls and clone size; D and trimming were determined from the DNA. The sample shows approximately 220,000 clones, 88% of them seen only once. Living in under 30 US areas, the participants were between about 18 and 95 years of age. Assignment of participants to cohorts was predicated upon participant-reported clinical history. Recovered Cohort 3 donors showed two negative PCRs, clearance, or symptom resolution. Sequencing was performed on PBMCs or T cells enriched from blood (not recorded which). This clonotype originated in a woman aged 25 to 39 who had recovered from COVID-19.

The CDR3, as DNA: TGTGCCAGCAGCGTAAAGGGGAATATCAATCAGCCCCAGCATTTT. This gives the protein CASSVKGNINQPQHF. The chain uses TRBV9 and TRBJ1-5; a possible D gene is TRBD1 (5 bases). CDR1 and CDR2 (germline): SGDLS, YYNGEE. CDR3 length: 15 residues. The V gene lost 1 base and the J gene lost 3 bases, with 11 bases spanning the gap.